These T cell receptor beta chains were read from a single sample in a study of beta chain features in type 1 diabetes. The assay was immunoSEQ multiplex PCR, and TCRdb's table has in-frame clones only and misses some. This table holds 300,000 to 350,000 clones, roughly 14% found once. The sequenced sample was naive CD4+ T cells from blood. The receptor set was obtained from a woman under 30 with type 1 diabetes. Both conserved end residues are part of each CDR3. The D gene is left open where the match is weak. A row's size may be missing; if present it is once, few, many or a size class.

J	V	D	size	DNA	CDR3
TRBJ1-1	TRBV30	.	few	TGTGCCTGGAGTGCTCCCTTGGGACACTCCCTGAACACTGAAGCTTTCTTT	CAWSAPLGHSLNTEAFF
TRBJ2-1	TRBV29-1	TRBD1	.	TGCAGCTCCGGGACAGGGTTTTCTTATGAGCAGTTCTTC	CSSGTGFSYEQFF
TRBJ2-5	TRBV7-2	.	few	TGTGCCAGCAGCTTAGCTCCGGGGCAAGAGACCCAGTACTTC	CASSLAPGQETQYF
TRBJ1-2	TRBV18	TRBD1	.	TGTGCCAGCTCACCGGACAGGGCCTATGGCTACACCTTC	CASSPDRAYGYTF
TRBJ2-5	TRBV4-3	.	.	TGCGCCAGCAGCCAAGAGGTGGCAGGGAGGGAGACCCAGTACTTC	CASSQEVAGRETQYF
TRBJ2-3	TRBV7-9	TRBD1	few	TGTGCCAGCAGCTTTGGACAGGGCGATTATACGCAGTATTTT	CASSFGQGDYTQYF
TRBJ2-1	TRBV30	.	few	TGTGCCTGGAGCCAGGACAGATACAATGAGCAGTTCTTC	CAWSQDRYNEQFF
TRBJ1-2	TRBV30	TRBD1	.	TGTGCCTGGAGTTCCTGGGGACAGGGGGCGGTTGGCTACACCTTC	CAWSSWGQGAVGYTF
TRBJ2-5	TRBV5-1	.	.	TGCGCCAGCAGCTTGGGCGTCTCATCACCCGGGGGAGAGACCCAGTACTTC	CASSLGVSSPGGETQYF
TRBJ2-2	TRBV21-1	.	.	TGTGCCAGCACCATCCCGGGTGCTTTCACCGGGGAGCTGTTTTTT	CASTIPGAFTGELFF
TRBJ2-2	TRBV10-3	.	few	TGTGCCATCGGCATACGTCAGGGGGAGCTGTTTTTT	CAIGIRQGELFF